A selection of T cell receptor beta chains follows, all from one sample in a study of cytomegalovirus exposure and HLA in healthy donors. Profiling relied on immunoSEQ multiplex PCR, and the TCRdb table lists in-frame clones only, not all of them. Here the sample table reports some 180,000 clones. The sample taken for sequencing was PBMCs. Receptors originate from a man aged 25-45 years in good health and CMV-seronegative. Both conserved end residues are part of each CDR3. The D gene is left open where the match is weak.

j_call | d_call | v_call | cdr3_aa | cdr3_nt
TRBJ1-5 | TRBD1 | TRBV19 | CASSTLQGVSNQPQHF | TGTGCCAGTAGTACCCTACAGGGGGTTAGCAATCAGCCCCAGCATTTT
TRBJ2-7 | NA | TRBV6-5 | CASRNNRVSNEQYF | TGTGCCAGCAGAAACAACAGGGTTTCTAACGAGCAGTACTTC
TRBJ1-6 | NA | TRBV2 | CASSGDWRRNSPLHF | TGTGCCAGCAGCGGGGACTGGAGGAGGAATTCACCCCTCCACTTT
TRBJ1-1 | TRBD1 | TRBV19 | CASSSGQGYYGNTEAFF | TGTGCCAGTAGTTCGGGACAGGGGTACTACGGGAACACTGAAGCTTTCTTT
TRBJ1-5 | TRBD1 | TRBV6-1 | CASSAPPPQGAGQPQHF | TGTGCCAGCAGTGCCCCTCCCCCACAGGGGGCGGGTCAGCCCCAGCATTTT
TRBJ2-5 | NA | TRBV7-8 | CASSQDSGWETQYF | TGTGCCAGCAGCCAGGACTCGGGGTGGGAGACCCAGTACTTC
TRBJ2-2 | TRBD1 | TRBV18 | CASSQTGTGRTGELFF | TGTGCCAGCTCACAAACTGGGACAGGGAGGACCGGGGAGCTGTTTTTT
TRBJ2-3 | TRBD2 | TRBV27 | CASRKLAGSTDTQYF | TGTGCCAGCAGAAAACTAGCGGGTAGCACAGATACGCAGTATTTT
TRBJ1-1 | TRBD1 | TRBV18 | CASSPSRGLPGGTEAFF | TGTGCCAGCTCACCAAGCAGGGGGCTTCCGGGGGGCACTGAAGCTTTCTTT
TRBJ1-4 | TRBD1 | TRBV30 | CAWSPGQGGEKLFF | TGTGCCTGGAGCCCGGGACAGGGTGGGGAAAAACTGTTTTTT
TRBJ1-5 | TRBD1 | TRBV7-2 | CASSFRGHGQPQHF | TGTGCCAGCAGCTTCAGGGGGCACGGTCAGCCCCAGCATTTT
TRBJ2-6 | NA | TRBV15 | CATSRDIGGAGANVLTF | TGTGCCACCAGCAGAGATATCGGAGGGGCTGGGGCCAACGTCCTGACTTTC
TRBJ2-6 | NA | TRBV29-1 | CSVESPGFSGANVLTF | TGCAGCGTTGAATCGCCGGGGTTCTCTGGGGCCAACGTCCTGACTTTC